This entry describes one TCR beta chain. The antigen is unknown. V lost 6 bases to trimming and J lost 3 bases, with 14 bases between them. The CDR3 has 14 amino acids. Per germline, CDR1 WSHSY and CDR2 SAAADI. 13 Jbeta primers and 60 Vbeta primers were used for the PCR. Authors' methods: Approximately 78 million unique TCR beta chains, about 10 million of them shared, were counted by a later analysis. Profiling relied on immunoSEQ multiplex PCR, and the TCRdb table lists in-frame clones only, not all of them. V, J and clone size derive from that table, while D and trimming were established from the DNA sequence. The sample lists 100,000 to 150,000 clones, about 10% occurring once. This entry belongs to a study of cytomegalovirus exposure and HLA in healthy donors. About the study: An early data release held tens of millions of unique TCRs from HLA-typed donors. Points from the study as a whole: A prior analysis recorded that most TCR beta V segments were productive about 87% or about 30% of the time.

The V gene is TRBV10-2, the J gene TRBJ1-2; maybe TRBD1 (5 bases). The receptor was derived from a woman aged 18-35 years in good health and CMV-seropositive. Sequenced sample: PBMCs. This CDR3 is CASSASGVDYGYTF. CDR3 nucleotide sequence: TGCGCCAGCAGCGCTTCGGGGGTGGACTATGGCTACACCTTC.